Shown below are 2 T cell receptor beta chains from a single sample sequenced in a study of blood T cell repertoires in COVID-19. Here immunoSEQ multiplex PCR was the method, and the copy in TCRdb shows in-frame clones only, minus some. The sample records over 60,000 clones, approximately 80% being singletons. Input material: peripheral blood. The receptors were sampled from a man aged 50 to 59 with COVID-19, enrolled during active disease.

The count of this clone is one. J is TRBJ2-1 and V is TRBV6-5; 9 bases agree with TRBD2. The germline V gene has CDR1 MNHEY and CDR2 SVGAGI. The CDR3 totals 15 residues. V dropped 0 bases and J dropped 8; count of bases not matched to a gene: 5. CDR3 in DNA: TGTGCCAGCAGTTACTCGGCGGGGGGGCCCCATGAGCAGTTCTTC. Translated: CASSYSAGGPHEQFF.

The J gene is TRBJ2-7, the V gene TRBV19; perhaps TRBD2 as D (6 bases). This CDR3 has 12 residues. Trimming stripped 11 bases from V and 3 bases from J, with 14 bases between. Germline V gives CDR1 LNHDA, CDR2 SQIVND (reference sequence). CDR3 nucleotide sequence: TGTGCCGTTGGGGGAGGAGGCTACGAGCAGTACTTC. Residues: CAVGGGGYEQYF.